This TCR beta chain derives from a study of shared clonotypes between healthy human individuals. CD45RO-negative, CCR7-selected cells formed the naive CD8 fraction, which excluded terminally differentiated effector memory CD45RA+ cells. In the sorted-subset replicate PCRs, 200 ng DNA, 25,000 to 30,000 T cell genomes, was used. The data were produced by immunoSEQ multiplex PCR, yet TCRdb's version contains in-frame clones alone and is incomplete. This table has 2 million to 2.5 million clones, about 92% appearing once. J gave up 9 bases and V 6 bases, and 10 bases lay outside the gene matches. CDR3 size: 16 residues. Germline V CDR1 and CDR2: MDHEN, SYDVKM.

Sequenced: naive CD8+ T cells from PBMCs. The clonotype comes from a man between 18 and 29 years old in good health. Some clones in this sample may be carry-over from other donors' samples. The chain uses TRBV28 and TRBJ2-1; 14 nucleotides line up with TRBD2. CDR3 DNA: TGTGCCAGCAGCCGGACCCGACTAGCGGGAGGGTCTGAGCAGTTCTTC. Protein product: CASSRTRLAGGSEQFF.